This TCR beta chain comes out of a study of T cell changes during pregnancy in multiple sclerosis. The protocol was immunoSEQ multiplex PCR, while the TCRdb copy is restricted to in-frame clones and leaves out a portion. The data show about 110,000 clones, with 75% to 95% seen just once and 1.6% held by the top ten. The CDR3 length is 17 residues. Germline V gene data show CDR1 as LGHNA and CDR2 as YNFKEQ. V lost 2 bases and J 9 bases, leaving 23 bases between the germline ends. The chain joins TRBV4-2 to TRBJ2-1; tentatively, D is TRBD2 (6 bases). The material was peripheral blood, obtained before pregnancy. This receptor was taken from a female donor with multiple sclerosis, enrolled in a pregnancy study. The CDR3: CASSQTGTDGFWGEQFF. The CDR3 nucleotides read TGTGCCAGCAGCCAAACCGGGACTGACGGGTTTTGGGGTGAGCAGTTCTTC.